This T cell receptor beta chain was identified during a study of blood T cell repertoires in COVID-19. V trimming: 5 bases; J trimming: 5 bases; junction bases outside the gene matches: 11. Germline lookup yields CDR1 SGHTA and CDR2 FQGTGA. The CDR3 has 16 residues. Under the authors' procedure: The authors estimated nucleated cell counts from reference gene primer amplification. Sequenced by immunoSEQ multiplex PCR; TCRdb stores in-frame clones only, minus some. The V and J calls and clone size come from that table; D and trimming were worked out from the DNA. This table has fewer than 250,000 clones, 70% to 90% appearing once.

The sample comprised peripheral blood. J is TRBJ2-5 and V is TRBV7-3; 10 bases are shared with TRBD2. The receptor's source is a woman aged 70-85 years with active or convalescent COVID-19. The CDR3 loop reads CASSPRGSGGAETQYF. CDR3 sequence (DNA): TGTGCCAGCAGCCCAAGAGGGAGCGGGGGGGCGGAGACCCAGTACTTC.